This TCR beta chain was documented in a study of cytomegalovirus exposure and HLA in healthy donors. General study points: In a later analysis, common viral pathogens appeared linked to several of the most significant clusters. Excluded: some indistinguishable V segments such as TRBV6-2 and TRBV6-3. Cytomegalovirus association was assigned to about 150 TCR beta chains.

In the PCR, 60 Vbeta and 13 Jbeta primers were used. Method: immunoSEQ multiplex PCR; TCRdb's copy keeps in-frame clones and lacks some. This sample has 37,000 or so clones; more than 80% occur once, and the top ten carry approximately 9.4%. Healthy people donating bone marrow made up the donors. Comments on this clone: Antigen unknown.

The CDR3 spans 14 residues. Trimming shortened V by 0 bases and J by 3 bases, and 7 bases separated the two germline ends. CDR1 and CDR2 from the germline V gene are LGHNA and YNFKEQ. The sequence was collected from a woman aged 40-49 years in good health and CMV-seronegative. This chain links TRBV4-2 with TRBJ2-3; tentative D call: TRBD2 (5 bases). Sample: PBMCs. Written as DNA, the CDR3 is TGTGCCAGCAGCCAAGATCGAGGGACAGATACGCAGTATTTT. It specifies CASSQDRGTDTQYF.